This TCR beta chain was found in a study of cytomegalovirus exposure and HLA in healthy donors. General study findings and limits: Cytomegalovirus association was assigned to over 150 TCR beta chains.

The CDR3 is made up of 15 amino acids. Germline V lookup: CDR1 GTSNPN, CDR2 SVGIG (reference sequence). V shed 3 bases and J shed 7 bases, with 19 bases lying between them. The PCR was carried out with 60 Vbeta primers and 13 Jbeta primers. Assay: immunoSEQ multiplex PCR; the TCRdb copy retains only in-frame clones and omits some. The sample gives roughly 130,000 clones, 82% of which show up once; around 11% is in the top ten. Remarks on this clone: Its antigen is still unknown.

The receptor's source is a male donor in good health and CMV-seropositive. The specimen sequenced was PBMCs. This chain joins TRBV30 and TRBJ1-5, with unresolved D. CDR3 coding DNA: TGTGCCTGGAGCCCGGCCGCGACGAGCGTACAGCCCCAGCATTTT. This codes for CAWSPAATSVQPQHF.